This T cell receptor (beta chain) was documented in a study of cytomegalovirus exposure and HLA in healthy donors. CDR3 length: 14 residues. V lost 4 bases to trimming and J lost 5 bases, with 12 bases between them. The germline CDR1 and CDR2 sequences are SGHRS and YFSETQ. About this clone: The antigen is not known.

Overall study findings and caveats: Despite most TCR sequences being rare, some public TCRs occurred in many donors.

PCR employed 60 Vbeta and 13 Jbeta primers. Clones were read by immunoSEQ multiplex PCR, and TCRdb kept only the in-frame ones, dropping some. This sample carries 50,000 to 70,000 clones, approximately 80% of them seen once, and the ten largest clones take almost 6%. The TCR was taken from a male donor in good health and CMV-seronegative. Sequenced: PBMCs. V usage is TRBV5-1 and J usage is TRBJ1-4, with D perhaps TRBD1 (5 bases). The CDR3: CASSPREGNEKLFF. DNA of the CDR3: TGCGCCAGCAGCCCCAGGGAGGGGAATGAAAAACTGTTTTTT.